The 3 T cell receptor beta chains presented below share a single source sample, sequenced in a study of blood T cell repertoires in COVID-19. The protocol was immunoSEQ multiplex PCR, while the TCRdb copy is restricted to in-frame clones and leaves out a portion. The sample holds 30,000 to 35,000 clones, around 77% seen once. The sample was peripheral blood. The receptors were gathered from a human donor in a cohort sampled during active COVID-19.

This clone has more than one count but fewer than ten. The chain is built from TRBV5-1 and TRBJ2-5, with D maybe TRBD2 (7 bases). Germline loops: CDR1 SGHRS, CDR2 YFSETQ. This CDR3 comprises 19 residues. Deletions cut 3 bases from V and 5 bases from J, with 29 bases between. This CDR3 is CASSSQTGGGGRTGETQYF. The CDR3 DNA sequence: TGCGCCAGCAGCTCCCAGACCGGAGGGGGGGGCCGTACCGGGGAGACCCAGTACTTC.

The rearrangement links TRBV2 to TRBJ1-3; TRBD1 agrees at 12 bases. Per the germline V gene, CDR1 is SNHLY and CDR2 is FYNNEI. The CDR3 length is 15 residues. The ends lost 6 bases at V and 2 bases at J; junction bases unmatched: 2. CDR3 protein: CASSRDRGPGNTIYF. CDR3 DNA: TGTGCCAGCAGCCGGGACAGGGGGCCTGGAAACACCATATATTTT.

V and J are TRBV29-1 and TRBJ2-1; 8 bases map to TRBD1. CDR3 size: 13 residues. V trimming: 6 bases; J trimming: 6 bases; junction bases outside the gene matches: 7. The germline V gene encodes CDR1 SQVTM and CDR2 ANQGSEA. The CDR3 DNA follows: TGCAGCGTAACAGGGGGAGTAGGCAATGAGCAGTTCTTC. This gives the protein CSVTGGVGNEQFF.